This TCR beta chain was found in a study of Ad26.COV2.S vaccination and SARS-CoV-2 variants. Whole-study results and caveats: Analyses of TCR breadth and depth may have underestimated total T cell responses. Recipients of vaccine and of placebo showed similar breadth of their non-spike TCR repertoires. Spike-specific CD8+ and CD4+ T cell responses reportedly showed substantial breadth after vaccination.

CDR3 length: 14 residues. Looked up from germline, CDR1 is LGHNT and CDR2 is FRNRAP. V lost 5 bases to trimming and J lost 5 bases; unmatched junction nucleotides: 7. A few counts support this clone. Its antigen is currently unknown. Specified treatment: 15 to 20 received Ad26.COV2.S at low or high dose, single or two shots; several received placebo; per-sample allocation not given. Repertoires come from day 63 after the first vaccine or placebo injection. An Ad26 vector expressing Wuhan-strain SARS-CoV-2 spike constituted the vaccine. Measured with immunoSEQ multiplex PCR; TCRdb has only the in-frame clones, and not every one. The sample yields more than 300,000 clones, about 86% seen once.

The clonotype originates from a person between 18 and 60 years old who received the Ad26.COV2.S COVID-19 vaccine or a placebo. Sequencing was performed on peripheral blood, taken in a trial of Ad26.COV2.S vaccine versus placebo. The chain is built from TRBV12-5 and TRBJ1-1; 8 bases map to TRBD1. The DNA of the CDR3 is TGTGCTAGTGGTATCCCAGGGGGCAGGACTGAAGCTTTCTTT. This gives the protein CASGIPGGRTEAFF. The full variable domain, completed using reference TRBV12-5 and TRBJ1-1, is DARVTQTPRHKVTEMGQEVTMRCQPILGHNTVFWYRQTMMQGLELLAYFRNRAPLDDSGMPKDRFSAEMPDATLATLKIQPSEPRDSAVYFCASGIPGGRTEAFFGQGTRLTVV.